Listed below are T cell receptor beta chains from one sample, sequenced in a study of T cell repertoires in cytomegalovirus infection. MiXCR was run by TCRdb on the reads, yielding one entry per CDR3 protein. The sample holds hundreds of thousands of distinct CDR3 sequences, roughly a third seen once. No antigen has been assigned to these receptors. Here the sequenced sample was cultured CD8+ T cells from PBMCs, taken from culture after CMV antigen stimulation. The source is a human donor in good health (CMV status not recorded). Some clones in this sample may be carry-over from other donors' samples. Each CDR3 is given with its conserved first and last residue. The order of the fields is clone size, D gene, V gene, J gene, CDR3 DNA, CDR3 protein. The D gene is left open where the match is weak. For some rows the clone size is stated as once, few or many, or as a class when expanded; others skip it.

many	TRBD2	TRBV12-3/TRBV12-4	TRBJ2-5	TGTGCCAGCAGTGGACAAACTAGCGGGGGGGCCTACGAGACCCAGTACTTC	CASSGQTSGGAYETQYF
.	TRBD1	TRBV6-1	TRBJ1-5	TGTGCCAGCAGGGACAGGGTTTGGAGCAATCAGCCCCAGCATTTT	CASRDRVWSNQPQHF
.	TRBD1	TRBV6-1	TRBJ2-3	TGTGCCAGCAGTGACGATACAGGGGGCCCTAGCACAGATACGCAGTATTTT	CASSDDTGGPSTDTQYF
.	.	TRBV5-4	TRBJ2-1	TGTGCCAGCAGCCCCGTCCTCGGGATGGTTGACAATGAGCAGTTCTTC	CASSPVLGMVDNEQFF
few	TRBD1	TRBV7-9	TRBJ1-2	TGTGCCAGCAGCCCAGACAGGGGGCAAGGCTACACCTTC	CASSPDRGQGYTF
.	.	TRBV9	TRBJ1-1	TGTGCCAGCAGCGTAGCCCCCCATGGGGCTGAAGCTTTCTTT	CASSVAPHGAEAFF
few	.	TRBV7-2	TRBJ1-1	TGTGCCAGCAGCTTAGATCGGTCCGGGAACACTGAAGCTTTCTTT	CASSLDRSGNTEAFF
.	TRBD1	TRBV7-8	TRBJ2-7	TGTGCCAGCAGCCCTTTAGGGACAGGTCGCTACGAGCAGTACTTC	CASSPLGTGRYEQYF
few	.	TRBV10-3	TRBJ1-3	TGTGCCATCAGGACCTGGGGGAGAGACTCTGGAAACACCATATATTTT	CAIRTWGRDSGNTIYF
many	.	TRBV12-3/TRBV12-4	TRBJ2-4	TGTGCCAGCAGTTTGGGGCAGGGTCAAGAAAACATTCAGTACTTC	CASSLGQGQENIQYF
few	.	TRBV27	TRBJ2-4	TGTGCCAGCACCCTTACAGGGAACATTCAGTACTTC	CASTLTGNIQYF
.	TRBD1	TRBV6-8	TRBJ1-2	TGTGCCAGCAGTGACAGGGGAAACGCATATGGCTACACCTTC	CASSDRGNAYGYTF
.	.	TRBV4-2	TRBJ2-1	TGTGCCAGCAGCCAAGGGTGGGGTGGCGATGAGCAGTTCTTC	CASSQGWGGDEQFF
once	TRBD1	TRBV5-5	TRBJ2-1	TGTGCCAGCAGTCGTCGCCAGGGGGCTTACAATGAGCAGTTCTTC	CASSRRQGAYNEQFF
.	.	TRBV5-7	TRBJ1-5	TGTGCCAGCAGCTTGAAGGTGGGGGCTGGGGGTTTGGAGCCCCAGCATTTT	CASSLKVGAGGLEPQHF